These 9 T cell receptor beta chains originate from one sample sequenced in a study of T cell repertoires in cytomegalovirus infection. Their antigen targets remain unknown. From the reads, TCRdb called clonotypes with MiXCR, one entry per CDR3 protein. Among more than 50,000 distinct CDR3 sequences listed, about a third were seen once. Specimen: PBMCs, sequenced either directly or after in vitro stimulation (not recorded which). All receptors derive from a human donor in good health (CMV status not recorded). Some clones in this sample may be carry-over from other donors' samples.

This clonotype has more than one count but fewer than ten. This rearrangement joins TRBV7-6 to TRBJ2-3; 7 positions agree with TRBD2. V was pared by 4 bases and J by 6 bases, with 10 bases of the junction left unmatched. This CDR3 comprises 15 residues. From germline, CDR1 is SGHVS and CDR2 FNYEAQ. CDR3: CASSSTRLAADTQYF. In nucleotides, the CDR3 is TGTGCCAGCAGCTCGACGAGGCTAGCGGCCGATACGCAGTATTTT.

In its sample, this clonotype was seen a few times. The rearrangement uses TRBV4-3 and TRBJ2-5; 7 bases agree with TRBD2. This CDR3 contains 15 residues. Per the germline V gene, CDR1 is LGHNA and CDR2 is YSLEER. V trimming: 1 base; J trimming: 4 bases; junction bases outside the gene matches: 6. In DNA, the CDR3 is TGCGCCAGCAGCCAAGTTTGGGGGAGGGCAGAGACCCAGTACTTC. Its translation: CASSQVWGRAETQYF.

This clonotype was counted at least ten times. The rearrangement links TRBV25-1 to TRBJ2-5; TRBD1 might be the D (6 bases). The CDR3 loop spans 15 amino acids. CDR1 MGHDK and CDR2 SYGVNS come from the germline V gene. The V gene lost 5 bases and the J gene lost 2 bases, with 15 bases spanning the gap. The CDR3 is CASSLLMGAQETQYF. The CDR3 DNA sequence: TGTGCCAGCAGTCTCCTTATGGGGGCGCAAGAGACCCAGTACTTC.

This clonotype was seen ten or more times. The J gene is TRBJ2-3, the V gene TRBV7-2; either TRBD1 or TRBD2 may fit D (6 bases each). Germline assignment: CDR1 SGHTA and CDR2 FQGNSA. The ends were cut back, 8 bases at V and 6 bases at J, with 18 bases in the middle. This CDR3 has 14 residues. The DNA for the CDR3 is TGTGCCAGCTGCCTCCGGGGGCCGGTGGATACGCAGTATTTT. This translates into CASCLRGPVDTQYF.

The chain has TRBV29-1 and TRBJ2-1, with 11 bases aligning to TRBD2. The germline CDR1 and CDR2 sequences are SQVTM and ANQGSEA. This CDR3 region has 12 residues. J was trimmed by 9 bases and V by 6 bases; bases with no gene match: 4. CDR3 in DNA: TGCAGCGTCGGGACTAGCGGCGCTGAGCAGTTCTTC. This gives the protein CSVGTSGAEQFF.

This clonotype was detected ten times or more. The rearrangement links TRBV6-1 to TRBJ2-2; 7 bases map to TRBD2. After removal of 6 bases from V and 2 bases from J, the junction contained 6 bases not matched to a gene. The CDR3 has 15 residues. Germline V gene lookup returns CDR1 MNHNS and CDR2 SASEGT. Written as DNA, the CDR3 is TGTGCCAGCAGACCTAGCGGATCTAACACCGGGGAGCTGTTTTTT. Residues: CASRPSGSNTGELFF.

This clonotype was seen more than once but under ten times. This chain uses TRBV7-2 with TRBJ2-1, with no clear D. Trimming removed 5 bases at V and 5 bases at J, with 16 bases between. Germline values: CDR1 SGHTA, CDR2 FQGNSA. This CDR3 is 15 amino acids long. In DNA, the CDR3 is TGTGCCAGCAGCCAAGGAATCGGTAGGAACAATGAGCAGTTCTTC. This encodes CASSQGIGRNNEQFF.

This clonotype has a handful of counts. This chain joins TRBV6-5 and TRBJ1-2; D not resolved. CDR1 and CDR2 from the germline V gene are MNHEY and SVGAGI. This CDR3 comprises 17 residues. The V end was cut by 0 bases, the J end by 0 bases, with 14 bases between. The CDR3 DNA follows: TGTGCCAGCAGTTACTCCCCATTGGACGCGGCTAACTATGGCTACACCTTC. It encodes CASSYSPLDAANYGYTF.

This clonotype was observed a handful of times. The genes are TRBV6-1 and TRBJ1-5; 9 positions match TRBD1. The germline V gene has CDR1 MNHNS and CDR2 SASEGT. V was clipped by 5 bases and J by 8 bases; unmatched bases: 7. The CDR3 length is 14 residues. The CDR3 loop reads CASSYDGTGKPQHF. CDR3 DNA sequence: TGTGCCAGCAGTTACGACGGGACAGGGAAGCCCCAGCATTTT.